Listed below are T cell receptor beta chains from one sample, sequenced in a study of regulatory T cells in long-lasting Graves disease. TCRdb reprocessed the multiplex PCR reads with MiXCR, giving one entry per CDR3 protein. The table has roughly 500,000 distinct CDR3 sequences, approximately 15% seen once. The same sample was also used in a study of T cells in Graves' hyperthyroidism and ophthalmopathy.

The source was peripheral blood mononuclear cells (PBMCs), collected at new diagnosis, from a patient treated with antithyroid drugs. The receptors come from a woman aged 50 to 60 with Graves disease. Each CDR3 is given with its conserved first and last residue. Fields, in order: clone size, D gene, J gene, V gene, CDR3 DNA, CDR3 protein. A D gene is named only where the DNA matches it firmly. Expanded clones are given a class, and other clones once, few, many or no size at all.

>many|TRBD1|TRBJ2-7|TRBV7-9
TGTGCCAGCAGCTCCGGACAGGGGGCGGGTGAGCAGTACTTC
CASSSGQGAGEQYF
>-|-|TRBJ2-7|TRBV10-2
TGCGCCAGCAGTGAGTCGATAGGCCAAACAAACTTC
CASSESIGQTNF
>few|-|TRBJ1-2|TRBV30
TGTGCCTGGAGTGTACAAGAGTCGGGTGTAGGCTATGGCTACACCTTC
CAWSVQESGVGYGYTF
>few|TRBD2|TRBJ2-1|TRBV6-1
TGTGCCAGCAGCAACACCAAGGGAGCGGGAGTACATGAGCAGTTCTTC
CASSNTKGAGVHEQFF
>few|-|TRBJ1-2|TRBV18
TGTGCCAGCTCACCAAGGGAAGGCGGCTATGGCTACACCTTC
CASSPREGGYGYTF
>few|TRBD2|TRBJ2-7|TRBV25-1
TGTGCCAGCACACCCCCCGGGACTAGCATCAACGAGCAGTACTTC
CASTPPGTSINEQYF
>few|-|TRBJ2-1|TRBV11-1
TGTGCCAGCAGCTTAGCTAACTACAATGAGCAGTTCTTC
CASSLANYNEQFF
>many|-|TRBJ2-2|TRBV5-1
TGCGCCAGCAGCTTTTCGTCCGGCGATACCGGGGAGCTGTTTTTT
CASSFSSGDTGELFF
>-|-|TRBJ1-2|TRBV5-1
TGCGCCAGCAGCCCGGAGGTGTGGGGTGGCTACACCTTC
CASSPEVWGGYTF
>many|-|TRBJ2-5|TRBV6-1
TGTGCCAGCAGTCCACAGGGAGAACAAGAGACCCAGTACTTC
CASSPQGEQETQYF
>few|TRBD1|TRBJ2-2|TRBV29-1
TGCAGCGCCTCGGACAGGCTCACCGGGGAGCTGTTTTTT
CSASDRLTGELFF
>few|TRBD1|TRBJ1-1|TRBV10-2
TGCGCCAGCAGCGACAGGGGGAGTTTGTCCACTGAAGCTTTCTTT
CASSDRGSLSTEAFF
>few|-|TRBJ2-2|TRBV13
TGTGCCAGCACCCTTACAGGCAGGGACACCGGGGAGCTGTTTTTT
CASTLTGRDTGELFF
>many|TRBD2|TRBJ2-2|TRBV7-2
TGTGCCAGCCTTCCAGGACTAGCGGGATACACCGGGGAGCTGTTTTTT
CASLPGLAGYTGELFF
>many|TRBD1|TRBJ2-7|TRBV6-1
TGTGCCAGCAGTGACCTCGGGACAGCCTATTACGAGCAGTACTTC
CASSDLGTAYYEQYF
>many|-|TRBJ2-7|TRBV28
TGTGCCAGCAGTCCCCCCACCTACGAGCAGTACTTC
CASSPPTYEQYF
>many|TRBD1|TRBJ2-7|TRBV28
TGTGCCAGTCTGACAGGGGCTACCTACGAGCAGTACTTC
CASLTGATYEQYF
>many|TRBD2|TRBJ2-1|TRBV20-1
TGCAGTGCTAGAGATTCTAGCGGGAGGTCCTACAATGAGCAGTTCTTC
CSARDSSGRSYNEQFF
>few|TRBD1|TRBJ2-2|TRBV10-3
TGTGCCATCAGTGAGTCGTTTGGGACAGGGACCAACACCGGGGAGCTGTTTTTT
CAISESFGTGTNTGELFF
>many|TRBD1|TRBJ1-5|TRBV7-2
TGTGCCAGCGCCGGGACAGGGAATCAGCCCCAGCATTTT
CASAGTGNQPQHF
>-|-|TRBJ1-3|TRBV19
TGTGCCAGTAGTAAGAGCACAGGGCCTTCTGGAAACACCATATATTTT
CASSKSTGPSGNTIYF
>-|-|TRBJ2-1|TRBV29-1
TGCAGCGTCCTACAGAATGAGCAGTTCTTC
CSVLQNEQFF
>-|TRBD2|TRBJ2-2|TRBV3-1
TGTGCCAGCAGCCGAAAGCGGGAGGGCACCGGGGAGCTGTTTTTT
CASSRKREGTGELFF
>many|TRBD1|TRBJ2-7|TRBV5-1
TGCGCCAGCAGCCCTAGGACAGGGGGGAACTACGAGCAGTACTTC
CASSPRTGGNYEQYF
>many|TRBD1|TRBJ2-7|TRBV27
TGTGCCAGCAGTCCGACGGGACAGGTTTCCTACGAGCAGTACTTC
CASSPTGQVSYEQYF
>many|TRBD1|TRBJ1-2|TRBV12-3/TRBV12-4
TGTGCCAGCAGTTTTGAGGACAGGGGAAGCGGCTACACCTTC
CASSFEDRGSGYTF
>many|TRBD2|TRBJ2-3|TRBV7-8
TGTGCCAGCAGCAGAACGGGGCCAGCGGGAGGAAGCCCCACAGATACGCAGTATTTT
CASSRTGPAGGSPTDTQYF
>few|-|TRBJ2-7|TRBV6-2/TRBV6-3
TGTGCCAGCAGTTACTCGGGGCAATCCTACGAGCAGTACTTC
CASSYSGQSYEQYF
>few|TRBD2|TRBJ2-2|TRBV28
TGTGCCAGCAGTTTAGTCTTAGCGGGAGACGGCGGGGAGCTGTTTTTT
CASSLVLAGDGGELFF
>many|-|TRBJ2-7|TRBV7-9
TGTGCCACCCGCGGGAATAGCGGCGAGCAGTACTTC
CATRGNSGEQYF
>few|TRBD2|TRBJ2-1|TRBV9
TGTGCCAGCAGCGTAGGAGGACTAGCGGGTGCGAGTGAGCAGTTCTTC
CASSVGGLAGASEQFF
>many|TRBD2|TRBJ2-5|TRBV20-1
TGCAGTGGTTCCCCCGCGTGGGAGGGCGTTGGGGAGACCCAGTACTTC
CSGSPAWEGVGETQYF
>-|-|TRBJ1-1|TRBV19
TGTGCCAGTATTCGGGGGGGGCACATGAACACTGAAGCTTTCTTT
CASIRGGHMNTEAFF
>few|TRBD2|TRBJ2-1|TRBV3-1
TGTGCCAGCAGCCCCTCTGGACTAGCAATAAGGAAGTTCTTC
CASSPSGLAIRKFF
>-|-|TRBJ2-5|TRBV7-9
TGTGCCAGCAGTCGGGTAGACAGGTTTTCGGGAGAGACCCAGTACTTC
CASSRVDRFSGETQYF
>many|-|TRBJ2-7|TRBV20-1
TGCAGTGCTAGAGAGACCTCCAGCGGATACCTATACGAGCAGTACTTC
CSARETSSGYLYEQYF
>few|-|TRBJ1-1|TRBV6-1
TGTGCCAGCAGGCCTGGAGGGGGGGCTTTCTTT
CASRPGGGAFF
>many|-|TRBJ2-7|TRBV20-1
TGCAGTGCTAGAGGGCGGGGAAGCTCCTACGAGCAGTACTTC
CSARGRGSSYEQYF
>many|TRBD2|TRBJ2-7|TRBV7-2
TGTGCCAGCAGCTTAGTTTCTAGCGGACCCTTCTACGAGCAGTACTTC
CASSLVSSGPFYEQYF
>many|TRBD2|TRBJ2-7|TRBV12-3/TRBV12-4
TGTGCCAGCAGTTTAGTTACTAGCGGGATATACGAGCAGTACTTC
CASSLVTSGIYEQYF
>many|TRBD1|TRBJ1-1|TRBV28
TGTGCCAGCAGTGGAATCGGACAGGCGAAGACTGAAGCTTTCTTT
CASSGIGQAKTEAFF
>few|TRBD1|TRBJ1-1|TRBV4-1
TGCGCCAGCAGCCAATTTTCCCCCGGGACAGGGGGCGTTTTTGGTGAAGCTTTCTTT
CASSQFSPGTGGVFGEAFF
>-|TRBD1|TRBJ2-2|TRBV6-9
TGTGCCAGCAGTTACGGGACAGGGAACACCGGGGAGCTGTTTTTT
CASSYGTGNTGELFF
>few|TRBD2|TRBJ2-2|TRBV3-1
TGTGCCAGCAGCCAAGTTAGCGGGACCGGGGAGCTGTTTTTT
CASSQVSGTGELFF
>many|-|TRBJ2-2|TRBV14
TGTGCCAGCAGCCGCCCCACAGGGCCTACTACCGGGGAGCTGTTTTTT
CASSRPTGPTTGELFF
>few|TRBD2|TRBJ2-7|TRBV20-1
TGCAGTGCTAGCCCCCTGGGCGGGAGTGCCTCCTACGAGCAGTACTTC
CSASPLGGSASYEQYF
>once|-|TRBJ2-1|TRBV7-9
-
CASSFAGGNERFF
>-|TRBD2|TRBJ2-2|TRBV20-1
TGCAGTGCTGGTTCCGGGACTAGCGGGAGGGAAACCGGGGAGCTGTTTTTT
CSAGSGTSGRETGELFF
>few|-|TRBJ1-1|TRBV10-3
TGTGCCATCAGTGAGTCGAAGACAGTCCTCAATGAAGCTTTCTTT
CAISESKTVLNEAFF
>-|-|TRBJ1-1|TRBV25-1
TGTGCCAGCAGTGGACAGGACAGAGGGACTGAAGCTTTCTTT
CASSGQDRGTEAFF
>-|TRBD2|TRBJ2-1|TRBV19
TGTGCCAGTAGTATCCGGACTAGCGGGAGGACGAGCTCCTACAATGAGCAGTTCTTC
CASSIRTSGRTSSYNEQFF
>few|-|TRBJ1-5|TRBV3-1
TGTGCCAGCAGCCAAGATTATGACAGCAATCAGCCCCAGCATTTT
CASSQDYDSNQPQHF
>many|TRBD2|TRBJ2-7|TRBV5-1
TGCGCCAGCAGCCCGGGAGGGACTAGCGACTACGAGCAGTACTTC
CASSPGGTSDYEQYF
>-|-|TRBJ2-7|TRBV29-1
TGCAGCGTGCAGGGGGGGGAGTCCTACGAGCAGTACTTC
CSVQGGESYEQYF
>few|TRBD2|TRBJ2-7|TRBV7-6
TGTGCCAGCAGCTTAGTAGCGGGAGCGAACGAGCAGTACTTC
CASSLVAGANEQYF
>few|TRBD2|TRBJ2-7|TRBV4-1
TGCGCCAGCAGCCAACAACCGGGACTAGCGGGAGCCGAGCAGTACTTC
CASSQQPGLAGAEQYF
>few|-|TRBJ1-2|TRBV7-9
TGTGCCAGCAGCCCGAGCGTTGAGATCACCTTC
CASSPSVEITF
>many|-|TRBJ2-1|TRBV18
TGTGCCAGCTCACCACAACAGGGTGAGCAGTTCTTC
CASSPQQGEQFF
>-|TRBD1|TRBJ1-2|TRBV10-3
TGTGCCATCAGTGAGTCGTTGACAGGGAAAGCCTATGGCTACACCTTC
CAISESLTGKAYGYTF